The 28 T cell receptor beta chains presented below share a single source sample, sequenced in a study of blood T cell repertoires in COVID-19. Sequenced by immunoSEQ multiplex PCR; TCRdb stores in-frame clones only, minus some. This sample yields 120,000 or so clones, of which over 75% are seen a single time; 25% to 30% belongs to the top ten. The sample comprised peripheral blood. These receptors came from a woman older than 75 with acute or convalescent COVID-19.

In its sample, this clone was seen once. The V call is TRBV18, the J call TRBJ1-4; TRBD1 aligns across 8 bases. The CDR3 totals 16 residues. Trimming took 3 bases from V and 8 from J; bases not matched to a gene: 11. Germline V gene data show CDR1 as KGHSH and CDR2 as LQKENI. In nucleotides, the CDR3 is TGTGCCAGCTCACCGTTGATTAAGACAGGGGTCGAAAAACTGTTTTTT. This gives the protein CASSPLIKTGVEKLFF.

The DNA for the CDR3 is TGTGCCAGCGCCTATCGAGGGAGGGTAACTTTCTTT. This gives the protein CASAYRGRVTFF. The chain links TRBV2 to TRBJ1-1, with D uncertain. The CDR3 length is 12 residues. The V end lost 8 bases, the J end lost 12 bases, and 19 bases lay between the germline ends. The germline CDR1 and CDR2 sequences are SNHLY and FYNNEI.

Written as DNA, the CDR3 is TGTGCCAACCCCGAGGGGGTTAGCACAGATACGCAGTATTTT. It is translated as CANPEGVSTDTQYF. This chain links TRBV6-4 with TRBJ2-3; perhaps TRBD1 as D (6 bases). Germline lookup yields CDR1 MRHNA and CDR2 SNTAGT. V was clipped by 10 bases and J by 0 bases, with 14 bases between them. CDR3 length: 14 amino acids.

The genes are TRBV3-1 (or the pseudogene TRBV3-2) and TRBJ1-5; D unclear. This CDR3 has 16 residues. In germline, CDR1 is LGHDT, CDR2 YNNKEL (reference sequence). Trimming stripped 0 bases from V and 1 base from J, with 10 bases between. The CDR3 DNA reads as TGTGCCAGCAGCCAAGACCCAGGATACAGCAATCAGCCCCAGCATTTT. This translates into CASSQDPGYSNQPQHF.

This clone has only a few counts. The J gene is TRBJ1-6, the V gene TRBV10-3, with 7 bases aligning to TRBD1. V trimming: 4 bases; J trimming: 4 bases; junction bases outside the gene matches: 1. CDR3 size: 14 residues. Germline V lookup: CDR1 ENHRY, CDR2 SYGVKD. CDR3 nucleotides: TGTGCCATCAGTGTGGGACAGTATAATTCACCCCTCCACTTT. Its translation is CAISVGQYNSPLHF.

The gene calls are TRBV5-4 and TRBJ1-4; perhaps TRBD1 as D (5 bases). The CDR3 sequence is 14 residues long. Trimming took off 5 bases at V and 10 bases at J, with 18 bases between the two ends. Germline CDR1 and CDR2: SGHNT and YYREEE (reference sequence). CDR3 DNA: TGTGCCAGCAGTGCTGACAGCTTTCCGGGAAAACTGTTTTTT. It yields the protein CASSADSFPGKLFF.

As concerns this clone: The same CDR3 can be traced to other DNA sequences in this sample. The genes are TRBV9 and TRBJ2-2, with 9 bases fitting TRBD2. Germline V CDR1 and CDR2: SGDLS, YYNGEE. There are 16 residues in the CDR3. V trimming: 0 bases; J trimming: 4 bases; junction bases outside the gene matches: 4. CDR3 sequence (DNA): TGTGCCAGCAGCGTAGGCGGGGGGGCCGGCACCGGGGAGCTGTTTTTT. Amino acid sequence: CASSVGGGAGTGELFF. Together with reference TRBV9 and TRBJ2-2, the CDR3 gives the full variable domain: DSGVTQTPKHLITATGQRVTLRCSPRSGDLSVYWYQQSLDQGLQFLIQYYNGEERAKGNILERFSAQQFPDLHSELNLSSLELGDSALYFCASSVGGGAGTGELFFGEGSRLTVL.

This chain uses TRBV29-1 with TRBJ2-1, with 9 bases identical to TRBD1. The CDR3 runs 12 residues. Per germline, CDR1 SQVTM and CDR2 ANQGSEA. The trim removed 8 bases at V and 7 bases at J, leaving 6 bases unmatched. This chain's CDR3 is CSTGQGKNEQFF. The CDR3 nucleotides read TGCAGCACAGGACAGGGGAAAAATGAGCAGTTCTTC.

This chain links TRBV18 with TRBJ1-3; D gene ambiguous. V gave up 3 bases and J gave up 0 bases, with 9 bases separating them. The CDR3 covers 15 residues. Germline CDR1 reads KGHSH; CDR2 reads LQKENI. As DNA, the CDR3 is TGTGCCAGCTCACCTTCGAGGAGCTCTGGAAACACCATATATTTT. Its translation is CASSPSRSSGNTIYF. Full variable domain (remainder filled in from reference TRBV18 and TRBJ1-3): NAGVMQNPRHLVRRRGQEARLRCSPMKGHSHVYWYRQLPEEGLKFMVYLQKENIIDESGMPKERFSAEFPKEGPSILRIQQVVRGDSAAYFCASSPSRSSGNTIYFGEGSWLTVV.

The chain is built from TRBV7-2 and TRBJ1-2, with D maybe TRBD1 (5 bases). V dropped 5 bases and J dropped 1 base, with 17 bases sitting between them. CDR1 and CDR2 (germline): SGHTA, FQGNSA. This CDR3 is built from 16 residues. CDR3 DNA: TGTGCCAGCAGCCCCAGCGGGGGATACAGTAACTATGGCTACACCTTC. Residues: CASSPSGGYSNYGYTF. Full variable domain (outside the CDR3, taken from reference TRBV7-2 and TRBJ1-2): GAGVSQSPSNKVTEKGKDVELRCDPISGHTALYWYRQSLGQGLEFLIYFQGNSAPDKSGLPSDRFSAERTGGSVSTLTIQRTQQEDSAVYLCASSPSGGYSNYGYTFGSGTRLTVV.

The rearrangement links TRBV7-9 to TRBJ1-1; D gene ambiguous. V gave up 5 bases and J gave up 4 bases, with 14 bases separating them. Germline V gives CDR1 SEHNR, CDR2 FQNEAQ (reference sequence). The CDR3 runs to 14 residues. The CDR3 here is CASSLTEGGTEAFF. CDR3 in DNA: TGTGCCAGCAGCCTCACCGAGGGTGGCACTGAAGCTTTCTTT. Together with reference TRBV7-9 and TRBJ1-1, the CDR3 gives the full variable domain: DTGVSQNPRHKITKRGQNVTFRCDPISEHNRLYWYRQTLGQGPEFLTYFQNEAQLEKSRLLSDRFSAERPKGSFSTLEIQRTEQGDSAMYLCASSLTEGGTEAFFGQGTRLTVV.

The V and J genes are TRBV18 and TRBJ1-6; 12 nucleotides match TRBD1. Germline V CDR1 and CDR2: KGHSH, LQKENI. The V and J ends lost 6 bases and 7 bases, in that order; junction bases with no gene match: 4. The CDR3 runs 15 residues. CDR3 sequence reads: CASSTGTGGNSPLHF. CDR3 coding DNA: TGTGCCAGCTCCACCGGGACAGGGGGCAATTCACCCCTCCACTTT.

The chain is built from TRBV6-2 or TRBV6-3 and TRBJ1-2, with 7 bases aligning to TRBD1. Germline V gene lookup returns CDR1 MNHEY and CDR2 SVGEGT. The CDR3 runs to 16 residues. V lost 3 bases and J lost 0; bases outside the gene matches: 7. CDR3 residues: CASSYRTGATNYGYTF. CDR3 DNA: TGTGCCAGCAGTTATCGTACAGGGGCGACTAACTATGGCTACACCTTC.

The V call is TRBV11-2, the J call TRBJ1-2, with D uncertain. This CDR3 contains 11 residues. Between the trimmed V and J ends, which lost 1 base and 7 bases, there was a span of 4 bases. Germline lookup yields CDR1 SGHAT and CDR2 FQNNGV. The DNA for the CDR3 is TGTGCCAGCAGCTTAGGAGGTGGCTACACCTTC. Translating gives CASSLGGGYTF.

CDR3 loop: CASSLTRLNTDTQYF. The CDR3 DNA follows: TGTGCCAGCAGCTTAACGAGGCTAAACACAGATACGCAGTATTTT. The chain uses TRBV7-3 and TRBJ2-3; D is undetermined. Germline V gives CDR1 SGHTA, CDR2 FQGTGA. V lost 0 bases and J lost 2, with 9 bases in between. The CDR3 has 15 amino acids.

The V gene is TRBV28, the J gene TRBJ2-3; no reliable D call. The CDR3 is 15 amino acids. V shed 3 bases and J shed 2 bases, with 12 bases lying between them. Germline loops: CDR1 MDHEN, CDR2 SYDVKM. CDR3 sequence (DNA): TGTGCCAGCAGTTTGCGGCACCTAAACACAGATACGCAGTATTTT. Protein product: CASSLRHLNTDTQYF. Full variable domain (remainder filled in from reference TRBV28 and TRBJ2-3): DVKVTQSSRYLVKRTGEKVFLECVQDMDHENMFWYRQDPGLGLRLIYFSYDVKMKEKGDIPEGYSVSREKKERFSLILESASTNQTSMYLCASSLRHLNTDTQYFGPGTRLTVL.

The chain joins TRBV6-4 to TRBJ1-1; D is uncertain. The V end lost 6 bases, the J end lost 1 base, and 9 bases lay between the germline ends. Germline V gives CDR1 MRHNA, CDR2 SNTAGT. The CDR3 has 13 residues. CDR3 amino acids: CASSETWNTEAFF. The CDR3 region has the DNA TGTGCCAGCAGCGAAACATGGAACACTGAAGCTTTCTTT.

This clone was seen at least ten times. The rearrangement links TRBV7-9 to TRBJ1-1, with a possible D match to TRBD1 (5 bases). CDR1 SEHNR and CDR2 FQNEAQ come from the germline V gene (reference sequence). Between the trimmed V and J ends, which lost 8 bases and 0 bases, there was a span of 19 bases. This CDR3 is built from 16 residues. Here the CDR3 DNA reads TGTGCCAGCGGCGTAGGGGCAGGCCTTCTGAACACTGAAGCTTTCTTT. This codes for CASGVGAGLLNTEAFF.

The V and J genes are TRBV7-6 and TRBJ1-1; D is unclear. The V gene lost 5 bases and the J gene lost 7 bases, with 20 bases spanning the gap. Per germline, CDR1 SGHVS and CDR2 FNYEAQ. The CDR3 length is 15 residues. This CDR3 is CASSPQERLGSEAFF. CDR3 sequence (DNA): TGTGCCAGCAGCCCACAAGAGAGATTAGGGAGTGAAGCTTTCTTT.

The chain has TRBV3-1 (or the pseudogene TRBV3-2) and TRBJ1-5; no clear D. Trimming pared 1 base from V and 7 bases from J, leaving 8 bases between. The CDR3 has 13 residues. Germline lookup yields CDR1 LGHDT and CDR2 YNNKEL (reference sequence). In DNA, the CDR3 is TGTGCCAGCAGCCAAGTCAGTAAGCAGCCCCAGCATTTT. This translates into CASSQVSKQPQHF.

With respect to this clone: Other DNA sequences in the sample encode the same CDR3. The chain couples TRBV7-2 to TRBJ2-1; D not resolved. In germline, CDR1 is SGHTA, CDR2 FQGNSA. This CDR3 has 15 residues. Trimming stripped 5 bases from V and 0 bases from J, with 11 bases between. The CDR3 sequence: CASSLAVSSYNEQFF. CDR3 nucleotide sequence: TGTGCCAGCAGCCTCGCGGTTAGCTCCTACAATGAGCAGTTCTTC.

The chain joins TRBV4-2 to TRBJ1-2; D not resolved. The CDR3 consists of 13 residues. V was trimmed by 1 base and J by 3 bases, leaving 6 bases between them. Germline assignment: CDR1 LGHNA and CDR2 YNFKEQ. The CDR3 coding sequence is TGTGCCAGCAGCCAAGGGCAGGACTATGGCTACACCTTC. Protein product: CASSQGQDYGYTF.

J is TRBJ1-1 and V is TRBV4-3, with D unresolved. Germline loops: CDR1 LGHNA, CDR2 YSLEER. The CDR3 runs to 12 residues. V gave up 0 bases and J gave up 11 bases, with 10 bases separating them. CDR3 amino acids: CASSQEAGPAFF. The CDR3 DNA follows: TGCGCCAGCAGCCAAGAAGCCGGTCCTGCTTTCTTT.

The chain links TRBV9 to TRBJ2-2, with D maybe TRBD2 (5 bases). CDR3 size: 14 residues. V lost 1 base and J 7 bases, leaving 11 bases between the germline ends. Germline lookup yields CDR1 SGDLS and CDR2 YYNGEE. CDR3 nucleotide sequence: TGTGCCAGCAGCGTATCGGGGTTTGACGGGGAGCTGTTTTTT. As protein: CASSVSGFDGELFF.

V usage is TRBV4-1 and J usage is TRBJ1-4; D remains unclear. The V end was cut by 5 bases, the J end by 4 bases, with 11 bases between. The CDR3 extends over 14 amino acids. The germline V gene has CDR1 MGHRA and CDR2 YSYEKL. The CDR3 protein is CASSSLTVNEKLFF. CDR3 nucleotide sequence: TGCGCCAGCAGCTCACTCACCGTTAATGAAAAACTGTTTTTT.

V usage is TRBV10-1 and J usage is TRBJ2-3, with TRBD2 identical over 9 bases. CDR1 and CDR2 from the germline V gene are WNHNN and SYGVQD (reference sequence). V dropped 4 bases and J dropped 4; count of bases not matched to a gene: 6. CDR3 length: 15 residues. CDR3 region: CASSVLAGNSDTQYF. DNA for the CDR3: TGCGCCAGCAGTGTGCTAGCGGGGAATTCAGATACGCAGTATTTT.

This chain uses TRBV6-4 with TRBJ2-7; 10 positions agree with TRBD1. The CDR3 is made up of 15 amino acids. The J segment lost 7 bases and the V segment lost 5 bases, leaving 11 bases of the junction unmatched. Germline V gene sequence: CDR1 MRHNA, CDR2 SNTAGT. Written as DNA, the CDR3 is TGTGCCAGCAGTCCCGGGACAGGGGCTGGTGAAGAGCAGTACGTC. Translation gives CASSPGTGAGEEQYV.

The rearrangement uses TRBV5-1 and TRBJ1-1, with 8 bases fitting TRBD1. CDR1 is SGHRS and CDR2 is YFSETQ in the germline V gene. The V gene end was trimmed by 6 bases and the J gene end by 5 bases; junction bases not matched to a gene: 12. CDR3 length: 15 amino acids. CDR3 loop: CASKPQGALETEAFF. CDR3 sequence (DNA): TGCGCCAGCAAACCTCAGGGGGCATTGGAAACTGAAGCTTTCTTT.